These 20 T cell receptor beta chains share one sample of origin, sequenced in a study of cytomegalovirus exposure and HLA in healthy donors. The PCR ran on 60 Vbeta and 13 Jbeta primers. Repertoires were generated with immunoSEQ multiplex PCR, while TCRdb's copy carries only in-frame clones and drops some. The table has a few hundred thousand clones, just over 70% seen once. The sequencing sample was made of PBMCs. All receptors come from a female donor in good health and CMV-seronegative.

The CDR3 DNA follows: TGTGCCATCAGTGAGTCGTCGGGAGGCTACGAGCAGTACTTC. It yields the protein CAISESSGGYEQYF. The gene calls are TRBV10-3 and TRBJ2-7; TRBD2 matches at 7 bases. Germline V gene sequence: CDR1 ENHRY, CDR2 SYGVKD. This CDR3 region has 14 residues. Germline trimming cut 0 bases from V and 3 bases from J; bases unmatched to any gene: 2.

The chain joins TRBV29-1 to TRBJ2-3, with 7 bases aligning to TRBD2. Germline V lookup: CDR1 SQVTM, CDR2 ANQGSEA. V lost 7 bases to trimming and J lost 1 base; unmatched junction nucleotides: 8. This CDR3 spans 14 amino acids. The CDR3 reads CSAWGGSGTDTQYF. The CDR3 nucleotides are TGCAGCGCGTGGGGAGGGTCGGGCACAGATACGCAGTATTTT.

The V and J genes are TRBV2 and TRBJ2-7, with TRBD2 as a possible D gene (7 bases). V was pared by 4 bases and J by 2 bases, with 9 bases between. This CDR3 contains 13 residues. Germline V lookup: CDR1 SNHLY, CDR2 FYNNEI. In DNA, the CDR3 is TGTGCCAGCAGTGGGGGGGGCCCCTACGAGCAGTACTTC. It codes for CASSGGGPYEQYF.

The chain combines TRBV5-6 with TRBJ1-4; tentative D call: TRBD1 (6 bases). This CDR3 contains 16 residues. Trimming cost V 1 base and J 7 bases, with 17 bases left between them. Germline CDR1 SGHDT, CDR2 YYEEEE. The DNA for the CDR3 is TGTGCCAGCAGCTTGTTGGACAGTCATTTAACTGAAAAACTGTTTTTT. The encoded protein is CASSLLDSHLTEKLFF.

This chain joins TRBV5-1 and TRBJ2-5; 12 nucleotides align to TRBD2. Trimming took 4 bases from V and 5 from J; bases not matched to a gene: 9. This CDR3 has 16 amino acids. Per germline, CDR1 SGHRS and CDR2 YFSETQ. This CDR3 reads CASSEASGRAAETQYF. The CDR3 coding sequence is TGCGCCAGCAGCGAAGCTAGCGGGAGGGCCGCCGAGACCCAGTACTTC.

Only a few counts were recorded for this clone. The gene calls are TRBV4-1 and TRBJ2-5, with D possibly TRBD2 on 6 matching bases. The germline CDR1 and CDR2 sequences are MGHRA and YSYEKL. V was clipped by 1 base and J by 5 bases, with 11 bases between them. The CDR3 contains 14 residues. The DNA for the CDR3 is TGCGCCAGCAGCCAAGCCGGGGGTTGGGAGACCCAGTACTTC. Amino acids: CASSQAGGWETQYF.

This CDR3 reads CASSQPGGNEKLFF. CDR3 nucleotide sequence: TGTGCCAGCAGCCAACCAGGGGGTAATGAAAAACTGTTTTTT. The chain links TRBV7-8 to TRBJ1-4; 7 positions agree with TRBD1. CDR3 length: 14 residues. The germline CDR1 and CDR2 sequences are SGHVS and FQNEAQ. V lost 5 bases and J lost 4; bases outside the gene matches: 4.

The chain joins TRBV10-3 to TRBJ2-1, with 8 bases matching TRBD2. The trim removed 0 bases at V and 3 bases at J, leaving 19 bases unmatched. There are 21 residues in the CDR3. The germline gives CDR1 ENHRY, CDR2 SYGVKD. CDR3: CAISESNRPHGRVSIYNEQFF. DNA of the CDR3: TGTGCCATCAGTGAGTCGAATAGGCCCCACGGGAGGGTAAGTATCTACAATGAGCAGTTCTTC.

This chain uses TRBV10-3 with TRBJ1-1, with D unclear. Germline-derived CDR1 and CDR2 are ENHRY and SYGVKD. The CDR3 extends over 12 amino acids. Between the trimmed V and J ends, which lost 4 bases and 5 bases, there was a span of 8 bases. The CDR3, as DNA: TGTGCCATCAGTGGCGGTAGTACTGAAGCTTTCTTT. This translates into CAISGGSTEAFF.

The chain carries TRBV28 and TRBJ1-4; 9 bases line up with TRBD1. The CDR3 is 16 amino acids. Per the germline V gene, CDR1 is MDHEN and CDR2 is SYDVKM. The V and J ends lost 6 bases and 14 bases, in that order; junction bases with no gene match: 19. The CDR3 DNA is TGTGCCAGCAGGGCGCCCCCCGGGACAGGGCAGAGCCGGCTGTTTTTT. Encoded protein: CASRAPPGTGQSRLFF.

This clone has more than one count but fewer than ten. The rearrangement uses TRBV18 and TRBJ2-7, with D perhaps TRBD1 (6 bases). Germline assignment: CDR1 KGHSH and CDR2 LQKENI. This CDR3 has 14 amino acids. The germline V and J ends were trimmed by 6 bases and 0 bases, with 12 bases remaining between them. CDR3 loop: CASSAGAVSYEQYF. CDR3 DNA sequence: TGTGCCAGCTCCGCAGGGGCAGTCTCCTACGAGCAGTACTTC.

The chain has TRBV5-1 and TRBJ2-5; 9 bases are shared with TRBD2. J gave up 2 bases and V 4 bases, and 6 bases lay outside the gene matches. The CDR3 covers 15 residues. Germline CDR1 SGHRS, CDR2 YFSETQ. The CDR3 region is CASSPSTSGQETQYF. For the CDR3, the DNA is TGCGCCAGCAGCCCTTCGACTAGCGGACAAGAGACCCAGTACTTC.

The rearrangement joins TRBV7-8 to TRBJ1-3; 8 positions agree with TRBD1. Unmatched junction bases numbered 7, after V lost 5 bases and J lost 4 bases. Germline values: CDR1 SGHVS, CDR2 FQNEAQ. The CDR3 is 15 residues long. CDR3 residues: CASSHPDRDGNTIYF. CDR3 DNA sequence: TGTGCCAGCAGCCACCCGGACAGGGACGGAAACACCATATATTTT.

CDR3 region: CASSVSGAQHYNEQFF. CDR3 DNA sequence: TGTGCCAGCAGCGTAAGCGGGGCACAACATTACAATGAGCAGTTCTTC. The rearrangement uses TRBV9 and TRBJ2-1; 7 bases fit TRBD2. V lost 1 base and J lost 4; bases outside the gene matches: 8. The CDR3 has 16 amino acids. Germline-derived CDR1 and CDR2 are SGDLS and YYNGEE.

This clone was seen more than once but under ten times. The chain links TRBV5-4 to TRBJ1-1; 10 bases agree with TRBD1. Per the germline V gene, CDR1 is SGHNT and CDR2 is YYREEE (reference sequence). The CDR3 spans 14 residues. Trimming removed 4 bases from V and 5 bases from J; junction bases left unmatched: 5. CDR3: CASSRGQGQTEAFF. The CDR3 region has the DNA TGTGCCAGCAGCAGGGGACAGGGGCAGACTGAAGCTTTCTTT.

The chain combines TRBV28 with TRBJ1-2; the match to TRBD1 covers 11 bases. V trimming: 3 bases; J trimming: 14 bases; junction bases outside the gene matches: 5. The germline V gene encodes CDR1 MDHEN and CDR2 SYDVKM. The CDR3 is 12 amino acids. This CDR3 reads CASSFPGTGGTF. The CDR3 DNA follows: TGTGCCAGCAGTTTCCCCGGGACAGGGGGGACCTTC.

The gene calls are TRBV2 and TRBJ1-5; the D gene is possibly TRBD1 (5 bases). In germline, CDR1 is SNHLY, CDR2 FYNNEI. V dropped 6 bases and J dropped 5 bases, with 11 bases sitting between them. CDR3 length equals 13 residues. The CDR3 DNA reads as TGTGCCAGCAGCGGCAGGGAGGATCAGCCCCAGCATTTT. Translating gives CASSGREDQPQHF. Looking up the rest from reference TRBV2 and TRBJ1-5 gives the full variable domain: EPEVTQTPSHQVTQMGQEVILRCVPISNHLYFYWYRQILGQKVEFLVSFYNNEISEKSEIFDDQFSVERPDGSNFTLKIRSTKLEDSAMYFCASSGREDQPQHFGDGTRLSIL.

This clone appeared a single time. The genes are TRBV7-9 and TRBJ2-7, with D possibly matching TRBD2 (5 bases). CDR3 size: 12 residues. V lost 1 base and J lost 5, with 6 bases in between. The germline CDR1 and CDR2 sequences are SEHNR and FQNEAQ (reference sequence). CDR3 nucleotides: TGTGCCAGCAGCTTAGACGGGGACGAGCAGTACTTC. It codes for CASSLDGDEQYF.

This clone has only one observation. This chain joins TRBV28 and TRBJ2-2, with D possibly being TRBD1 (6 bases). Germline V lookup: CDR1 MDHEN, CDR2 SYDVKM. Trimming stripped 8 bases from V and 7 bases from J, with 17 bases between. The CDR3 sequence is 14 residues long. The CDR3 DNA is TGTGCCAGCCTCGCATCAGGGGCGGGCGGGGAGCTGTTTTTT. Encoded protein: CASLASGAGGELFF.

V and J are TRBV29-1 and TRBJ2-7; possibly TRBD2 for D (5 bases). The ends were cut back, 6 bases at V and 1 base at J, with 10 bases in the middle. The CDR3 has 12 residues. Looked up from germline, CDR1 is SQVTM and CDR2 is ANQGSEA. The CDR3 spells CSVFGESYEQYF. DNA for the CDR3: TGCAGCGTGTTCGGGGAATCCTACGAGCAGTACTTC.